These 17 T cell receptor beta chains came from one sample sequenced in a study of CD8+ T cells in alopecia areata. Reverse transcription of extracted RNA yielded cDNA, which provided the sequencing template. Clones were read by immunoSEQ multiplex PCR, and TCRdb kept only the in-frame ones, dropping some. The sample yields 90,000 to 120,000 clones, roughly 55% seen once. The specimen was NKG2D-low CD8+ T cells sorted from blood. These receptors were collected from a human donor with alopecia areata.

There are a few counts of this clone. The rearrangement links TRBV5-6 to TRBJ1-5; D is unresolved. Germline loops: CDR1 SGHDT, CDR2 YYEEEE. The germline V and J ends were trimmed by 0 bases and 5 bases, with 12 bases remaining between them. This CDR3 region has 15 residues. The CDR3 bases are TGTGCCAGCAGCTTGGCGGGGATCACGTATCAGCCCCAGCATTTT. The encoded protein is CASSLAGITYQPQHF.

This sequence joins TRBV4-1 and TRBJ1-2; D call uncertain. CDR1 and CDR2 from the germline V gene are MGHRA and YSYEKL. V lost 0 bases to trimming and J lost 4 bases, with 15 bases between them. This CDR3 is 16 amino acids long. This CDR3 reads CASSQDGELIGYGYTF. CDR3 sequence (DNA): TGCGCCAGCAGCCAAGATGGGGAACTAATCGGCTATGGCTACACCTTC.

This chain uses TRBV7-3 with TRBJ2-7; D is ambiguous. CDR1 SGHTA and CDR2 FQGTGA come from the germline V gene. V was cut by 5 bases and J by 2 bases, with 7 bases left in between. The CDR3 runs 12 residues. Here the CDR3 reads CASSLTPYEQYF. For the CDR3, the DNA is TGTGCCAGCAGCCTCACCCCCTACGAGCAGTACTTC.

The chain couples TRBV5-1 to TRBJ2-5; no firm D call. The germline V and J ends were trimmed by 7 bases and 1 base, with 17 bases remaining between them. From germline, CDR1 is SGHRS and CDR2 YFSETQ. The CDR3 sequence is 15 residues long. CDR3 sequence (DNA): TGCGCCAGCGGCCCCACGGTAGCACGCCAAGAGACCCAGTACTTC. This encodes CASGPTVARQETQYF. Full variable domain (remainder filled in from reference TRBV5-1 and TRBJ2-5): KAGVTQTPRYLIKTRGQQVTLSCSPISGHRSVSWYQQTPGQGLQFLFEYFSETQRNKGNFPGRFSGRQFSNSRSEMNVSTLELGDSALYLCASGPTVARQETQYFGPGTRLLVL.

The chain is built from TRBV9 and TRBJ2-7, with 8 bases identical to TRBD2. V dropped 2 bases and J dropped 4; count of bases not matched to a gene: 11. CDR3 length equals 16 residues. In germline, CDR1 is SGDLS, CDR2 YYNGEE. Here the CDR3 reads CASSVGGGRREYEQYF. CDR3 in DNA: TGTGCCAGCAGCGTTGGCGGCGGGAGGAGGGAATACGAGCAGTACTTC.

This clone was observed a single time. V usage is TRBV9 and J usage is TRBJ2-5, with TRBD2 identical over 7 bases. J gave up 5 bases and V 4 bases, and 11 bases lay outside the gene matches. CDR3 size: 15 residues. CDR1 SGDLS and CDR2 YYNGEE come from the germline V gene. The DNA for the CDR3 is TGTGCCAGCAGCCCCCGAGGTACTAGCGACGAGACCCAGTACTTC. Protein product: CASSPRGTSDETQYF.

The chain recombines TRBV7-8 with TRBJ1-2; 7 bases map to TRBD1. This CDR3 is built from 14 residues. V was pared by 7 bases and J by 8 bases, with 13 bases of the junction left unmatched. Germline values: CDR1 SGHVS, CDR2 FQNEAQ. In DNA, the CDR3 is TGTGCCAGCACCCCCGCGGGGACAGAGAGGGGCTACACCTTC. It codes for CASTPAGTERGYTF.

The chain joins TRBV6-5 to TRBJ2-7, with D possibly TRBD1 on 5 matching bases. The V and J ends lost 6 bases and 1 base respectively, with 13 bases between them. From germline, CDR1 is MNHEY and CDR2 SVGAGI. This CDR3 is 14 amino acids long. The CDR3 reads CASRGIQVSYEQYF. In DNA, the CDR3 is TGTGCCAGCAGGGGGATACAGGTATCCTACGAGCAGTACTTC.

This clone is medium-sized. The V gene is TRBV4-2, the J gene TRBJ2-1, with TRBD2 matching over 12 bases. Trimming cost V 4 bases and J 4 bases; bases outside gene matches: 2. Germline CDR1 LGHNA, CDR2 YNFKEQ. The CDR3 contains 15 residues. The DNA of the CDR3 is TGTGCCAGCAGCCTAGGACTAGCGGGATACAATGAGCAGTTCTTC. Translating it yields CASSLGLAGYNEQFF.

In its sample, this clone was seen once. The rearrangement joins TRBV5-4 to TRBJ1-1; maybe TRBD1 (6 bases). Looked up from germline, CDR1 is SGHNT and CDR2 is YYREEE (reference sequence). Trimming removed 1 base from V and 4 bases from J, with 11 bases in between. This CDR3 is built from 14 residues. Here the CDR3 reads CASSLKGGGTEAFF. The CDR3 DNA reads TGTGCCAGCAGCTTGAAGGGAGGGGGCACTGAAGCTTTCTTT.

This clone came up a few times. The chain employs TRBV7-9 and TRBJ2-7, with D uncertain. Germline V gene data show CDR1 as SEHNR and CDR2 as FQNEAQ (reference sequence). V lost 0 bases and J 5 bases, leaving 5 bases between the germline ends. The length of the CDR3 is 12 residues. The CDR3 nucleotides are TGTGCCAGCAGCTTAGCGGGCCACGAGCAGTACTTC. It is translated as CASSLAGHEQYF.

Here the CDR3 reads CASSQALVNIEQYF. The CDR3 DNA reads TGCGCCAGCAGCCAAGCCCTCGTTAATATCGAGCAGTACTTC. V and J are TRBV4-1 and TRBJ2-7; no reliable D call. The germline V gene has CDR1 MGHRA and CDR2 YSYEKL. The CDR3 extends over 14 amino acids. V lost 1 base and J 6 bases, leaving 13 bases between the germline ends.

The chain recombines TRBV5-6 with TRBJ2-1; D is possibly TRBD2 (5 bases). CDR3 length: 16 residues. CDR1 and CDR2 from the germline V gene are SGHDT and YYEEEE. Trimming removed 6 bases from V and 12 bases from J, with 28 bases in between. CDR3 sequence (DNA): TGTGCCAGCAACAATTTCCTAGCAGACCCTTTTATAGCGCAGTTCTTC. This sequence encodes CASNNFLADPFIAQFF.

The chain links TRBV19 to TRBJ1-1; 7 bases fit TRBD1. CDR1 and CDR2 (germline): LNHDA, SQIVND (reference sequence). After removal of 8 bases from V and 2 bases from J, the junction contained 5 bases not matched to a gene. The CDR3 spans 13 residues. In DNA, the CDR3 is TGTGCCAGTGAACAGGGGTACAACACTGAAGCTTTCTTT. It yields the protein CASEQGYNTEAFF.

This chain connects TRBV6-1 to TRBJ2-5; D remains ambiguous. Germline V gene sequence: CDR1 MNHNS, CDR2 SASEGT. V dropped 3 bases and J dropped 0 bases, with 11 bases sitting between them. The CDR3 has 15 amino acids. This chain's CDR3 is CASSEDGLYQETQYF. DNA of the CDR3: TGTGCCAGCAGTGAGGACGGATTGTACCAAGAGACCCAGTACTTC.

This chain uses TRBV29-1 with TRBJ2-3; 8 nucleotides match TRBD2. This CDR3 has 13 residues. The V and J ends lost 5 bases and 5 bases, in that order; junction bases with no gene match: 6. Germline CDR1 reads SQVTM; CDR2 reads ANQGSEA. The CDR3 loop reads CSVRPGGGDTQYF. Here the CDR3 DNA reads TGCAGCGTTAGACCCGGGGGGGGAGATACGCAGTATTTT.

This clone appeared once. The rearrangement joins TRBV27 to TRBJ2-7; D not resolved. This CDR3 has 13 residues. With 5 bases removed from V and 0 bases from J, the gap between germline ends came to 8 bases. Germline lookup yields CDR1 MNHEY and CDR2 SMNVEV (reference sequence). The CDR3 nucleotides read TGTGCCAGCAGTCCAAACTTCTCCTACGAGCAGTACTTC. It translates to CASSPNFSYEQYF.